Below, 20 T cell receptor beta chains from the same sample are listed, as sequenced in a study of identifying expanded T cells in peripheral blood. Some clones are missing from TCRdb's copy, which holds only in-frame ones; the method was immunoSEQ multiplex PCR. The sample includes tens of thousands of clones, about nine tenths of them seen just once. Sequencing was carried out using blood. These receptors all come from a person aged 18 to 75 in good health.

The chain couples TRBV7-2 to TRBJ1-2; TRBD1 aligns across 7 bases. J gave up 4 bases and V 4 bases, and 6 bases lay outside the gene matches. This CDR3 is 14 amino acids long. Germline V gene data show CDR1 as SGHTA and CDR2 as FQGNSA. The CDR3: CASSSGQVSYGYTF. CDR3 in DNA: TGTGCCAGCAGCTCCGGACAGGTTAGCTATGGCTACACCTTC.

This clone showed up just once. The chain employs TRBV7-2 and TRBJ1-2; TRBD1 matches at 7 bases. The CDR3 length is 15 residues. Germline loops: CDR1 SGHTA, CDR2 FQGNSA. J was trimmed by 5 bases and V by 4 bases; bases with no gene match: 10. CDR3 DNA: TGTGCCAGCAGCTACGACAGGGATGATTGGTATGGCTACACCTTC. It encodes CASSYDRDDWYGYTF. Complete variable domain (other parts from reference TRBV7-2 and TRBJ1-2): GAGVSQSPSNKVTEKGKDVELRCDPISGHTALYWYRQSLGQGLEFLIYFQGNSAPDKSGLPSDRFSAERTGGSVSTLTIQRTQQEDSAVYLCASSYDRDDWYGYTFGSGTRLTVV.

The chain employs TRBV5-6 and TRBJ2-7, with TRBD1 identical over 7 bases. V lost 4 bases to trimming and J lost 3 bases; unmatched junction nucleotides: 7. CDR1 is SGHDT and CDR2 is YYEEEE in the germline V gene. There are 14 residues in the CDR3. For the CDR3, the DNA is TGTGCCAGCAGCCCTGGGACAGCTTTCTACGAGCAGTACTTC. Amino acids: CASSPGTAFYEQYF.

The chain has TRBV7-2 and TRBJ2-1; D perhaps matches TRBD1 (6 bases). Looked up from germline, CDR1 is SGHTA and CDR2 is FQGNSA. The CDR3 has 17 residues. Trimming removed 4 bases from V and 0 bases from J, with 16 bases in between. This chain's CDR3 is CASSSNRVGVSYNEQFF. The CDR3 coding sequence is TGTGCCAGCAGCTCAAACAGGGTAGGGGTCTCCTACAATGAGCAGTTCTTC.

This clone was seen a single time. J is TRBJ2-3 and V is TRBV9, with D possibly being TRBD1 or TRBD2 (6 bases each). Germline V lookup: CDR1 SGDLS, CDR2 YYNGEE. CDR3 length equals 15 residues. V lost 3 bases to trimming and J lost 6 bases, with 17 bases between them. The chain's CDR3 is CASSEGGLRLDTQYF. For the CDR3, the DNA is TGTGCCAGCAGCGAGGGGGGATTAAGGTTGGATACGCAGTATTTT.

J is TRBJ1-5 and V is TRBV10-3, with D possibly being TRBD1 (5 bases). V was trimmed by 0 bases and J by 5 bases, leaving 11 bases between them. Germline V gene data show CDR1 as ENHRY and CDR2 as SYGVKD. CDR3 length: 15 residues. CDR3 sequence: CAISESVGPHQPQHF. CDR3 DNA sequence: TGTGCCATCAGTGAGTCTGTGGGACCACATCAGCCCCAGCATTTT.

The chain recombines TRBV23-1 with TRBJ1-1; unclear D gene. TRBV23-1 is classed as an ORF, of uncertain function. V shed 4 bases and J shed 5 bases, with 20 bases lying between them. CDR3 length: 16 residues. CDR3 region: CASSPRRRVGETEAFF. The CDR3 bases are TGCGCCAGCAGTCCTCGAAGGAGGGTGGGAGAAACTGAAGCTTTCTTT.

The genes are TRBV28 and TRBJ2-3; no clear D gene. This CDR3 is 12 amino acids long. The ends were cut back, 1 base at V and 6 bases at J, with 5 bases in the middle. CDR1 MDHEN and CDR2 SYDVKM come from the germline V gene. CDR3 residues: CASSLFIDTQYF. For the CDR3, the DNA is TGTGCCAGCAGTTTATTCATCGATACGCAGTATTTT.

This rearrangement joins TRBV6-6 to TRBJ2-3; unclear D gene. Germline loops: CDR1 MNHNY, CDR2 SVGAGI (reference sequence). V was shortened by 6 bases and J by 0 bases, with 7 bases between the two germline ends. The CDR3 contains 13 residues. The CDR3 sequence: CASSQTSTDTQYF. The CDR3 coding sequence is TGTGCCAGCAGCCAAACTAGCACAGATACGCAGTATTTT.

This chain links TRBV10-1 with TRBJ2-1, with TRBD2 as a possible D gene (5 bases). This CDR3 is built from 15 residues. The germline CDR1 and CDR2 sequences are WNHNN and SYGVQD (reference sequence). Trimming pared 10 bases from V and 4 bases from J, leaving 20 bases between. The CDR3, as DNA: TGCGCCATCACATGGGAACTAGGGTTGTACAATGAGCAGTTCTTC. Encoded protein: CAITWELGLYNEQFF.

The genes are TRBV7-2 and TRBJ1-5; weak D call: TRBD1 (5 bases). Germline V gene data show CDR1 as SGHTA and CDR2 as FQGNSA. Trimming cost V 3 bases and J 7 bases, with 10 bases left between them. This CDR3 is built from 13 residues. Here the CDR3 reads CASSFSAGQPQHF. CDR3 DNA: TGTGCCAGCAGCTTTTCGGCAGGGCAGCCCCAGCATTTT.

The chain links TRBV7-9 to TRBJ2-7; a possible D gene is TRBD1 (5 bases). The CDR3 length is 13 residues. Germline-derived CDR1 and CDR2 are SEHNR and FQNEAQ (reference sequence). V was pared by 4 bases and J by 4 bases, with 11 bases between. The CDR3 protein is CASSSPAGYEQYF. CDR3 coding DNA: TGTGCCAGCAGCTCCCCGGCAGGGTACGAGCAGTACTTC.

The chain employs TRBV18 and TRBJ2-5; D not certain. V lost 1 base and J 7 bases, leaving 13 bases between the germline ends. The CDR3 consists of 14 residues. CDR1 and CDR2 (germline): KGHSH, LQKENI. CDR3 protein: CASSPQRFLGTQYF. The CDR3 DNA reads TGTGCCAGCTCACCACAACGGTTCCTTGGGACCCAGTACTTC. Looking up the rest from reference TRBV18 and TRBJ2-5 gives the full variable domain: NAGVMQNPRHLVRRRGQEARLRCSPMKGHSHVYWYRQLPEEGLKFMVYLQKENIIDESGMPKERFSAEFPKEGPSILRIQQVVRGDSAAYFCASSPQRFLGTQYFGPGTRLLVL.

This chain joins TRBV11-2 and TRBJ2-5, with 7 positions matching TRBD1. The CDR3 length is 16 residues. The junction had 10 bases not matched to a gene; V was cut back by 1 base and J by 5 bases. Germline loops: CDR1 SGHAT, CDR2 FQNNGV. As DNA, the CDR3 is TGTGCCAGCAGCTTAGGGCGAGGACAGGTGGGGGAGACCCAGTACTTC. Translating it yields CASSLGRGQVGETQYF.

This rearrangement joins TRBV2 to TRBJ2-1; 7 bases are shared with TRBD2. With V trimmed by 6 bases and J by 4 bases, 3 bases remained unmatched. This CDR3 has 13 amino acids. Germline V CDR1 and CDR2: SNHLY, FYNNEI. The CDR3 loop is CASRGGNYNEQFF. The CDR3 nucleotides are TGTGCCAGCAGGGGGGGGAATTACAATGAGCAGTTCTTC.

This chain uses TRBV13 with TRBJ2-5; no definite D call. Deletions cut 3 bases from V and 1 base from J, with 9 bases between. CDR3 length: 14 amino acids. The germline V gene has CDR1 PRHDT and CDR2 FYEKMQ (reference sequence). CDR3 amino acids: CASSFSALQETQYF. CDR3 sequence (DNA): TGTGCCAGCAGCTTTTCAGCGCTCCAAGAGACCCAGTACTTC.

The gene calls are TRBV4-1 and TRBJ2-7; the match to TRBD1 covers 8 bases. Unmatched junction bases numbered 4, after V lost 4 bases and J lost 2 bases. The germline CDR1 and CDR2 sequences are MGHRA and YSYEKL. The CDR3 has 14 residues. The chain's CDR3 is CASSPSTGAYEQYF. The CDR3 nucleotides are TGCGCCAGCAGCCCCTCGACAGGGGCCTACGAGCAGTACTTC.

The gene calls are TRBV19 and TRBJ2-5; 7 nucleotides agree with TRBD1. This CDR3 contains 13 residues. CDR1 is LNHDA and CDR2 is SQIVND in the germline V gene (reference sequence). Trimming removed 5 bases from V and 4 bases from J; junction bases left unmatched: 4. The CDR3 nucleotides read TGTGCCAGTAGTGGCAACAGGGGAGAGACCCAGTACTTC. Protein: CASSGNRGETQYF.

This chain joins TRBV5-1 and TRBJ2-3; a weak D match, TRBD1 (6 bases). Germline values: CDR1 SGHRS, CDR2 YFSETQ. V lost 0 bases and J 2 bases, leaving 13 bases between the germline ends. The CDR3 extends over 16 amino acids. Here the CDR3 reads CASSLATGSVTDTQYF. In nucleotides, the CDR3 is TGCGCCAGCAGCTTGGCCACAGGGTCGGTCACAGATACGCAGTATTTT. Looking up the rest from reference TRBV5-1 and TRBJ2-3 gives the full variable domain: KAGVTQTPRYLIKTRGQQVTLSCSPISGHRSVSWYQQTPGQGLQFLFEYFSETQRNKGNFPGRFSGRQFSNSRSEMNVSTLELGDSALYLCASSLATGSVTDTQYFGPGTRLTVL.

The chain carries TRBV7-2 and TRBJ2-6; 8 nucleotides align to TRBD1. This CDR3 is 18 amino acids long. The germline V gene encodes CDR1 SGHTA and CDR2 FQGNSA. V gave up 5 bases and J gave up 0 bases; unmatched junction bases: 9. CDR3 DNA sequence: TGTGCCAGCAGCCCAGGGACAGGCGGCATCTCTGGGGCCAACGTCCTGACTTTC. Its translation: CASSPGTGGISGANVLTF.